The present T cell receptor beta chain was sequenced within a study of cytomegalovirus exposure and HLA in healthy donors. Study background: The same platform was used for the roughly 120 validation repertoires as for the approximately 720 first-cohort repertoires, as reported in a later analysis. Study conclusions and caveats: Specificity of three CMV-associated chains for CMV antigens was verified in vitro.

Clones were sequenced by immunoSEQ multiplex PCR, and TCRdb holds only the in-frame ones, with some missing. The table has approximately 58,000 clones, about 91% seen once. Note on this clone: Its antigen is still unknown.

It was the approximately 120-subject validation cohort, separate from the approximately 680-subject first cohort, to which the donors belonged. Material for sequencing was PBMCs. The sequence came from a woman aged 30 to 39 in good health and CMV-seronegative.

CDR3: CASSLSGQGLNTEAFF. CDR3 nucleotides: TGTGCCAGCAGTTTATCAGGACAGGGATTAAACACTGAAGCTTTCTTT. The chain combines TRBV27 with TRBJ1-1; 8 bases are shared with TRBD1. CDR3 length: 16 residues. The J segment lost 2 bases and the V segment lost 0 bases, leaving 5 bases of the junction unmatched. The germline CDR1 and CDR2 sequences are MNHEY and SMNVEV (reference sequence).